A selection of T cell receptor beta chains follows, all from one sample in a study of cytomegalovirus exposure and HLA in healthy donors. Generated by immunoSEQ multiplex PCR, the TCRdb table keeps only in-frame clones and is missing some. The sample gives approximately 300,000 clones, 87% of which show up once; roughly 1.1% is in the top ten. Sequencing used PBMCs. The receptors were sampled from a woman under 40 in good health and CMV-seropositive. The CDR3 runs from the conserved cysteine through the conserved F or W. Each record gives: D gene, V gene, J gene, clone size, CDR3 protein, CDR3 DNA. The D gene is left open where the match is weak. Part of the rows lack a size; the others show once, few, many or a class for expanded clones.

D gene: NA
V gene: TRBV27
J gene: TRBJ1-5
clone size: few
CDR3 protein: CATGSNQPQHF
CDR3 DNA: TGTGCCACAGGGAGCAATCAGCCCCAGCATTTT

D gene: NA
V gene: TRBV6-6
J gene: TRBJ2-5
clone size: NA
CDR3 protein: CASTPPGVTPETQYF
CDR3 DNA: TGTGCCAGCACCCCCCCCGGGGTCACACCAGAGACCCAGTACTTC

D gene: NA
V gene: TRBV6-5
J gene: TRBJ2-1
clone size: NA
CDR3 protein: CASSYLGNNEQFF
CDR3 DNA: TGTGCCAGCAGTTACCTAGGAAACAATGAGCAGTTCTTC

D gene: TRBD2
V gene: TRBV5-4
J gene: TRBJ2-7
clone size: once
CDR3 protein: CASSAASKGEGYEQYF
CDR3 DNA: TGTGCCAGCAGCGCAGCTTCCAAAGGGGAGGGCTACGAGCAGTACTTC

D gene: TRBD2
V gene: TRBV6-6
J gene: TRBJ2-1
clone size: NA
CDR3 protein: CASRDGTSGTYNEQFF
CDR3 DNA: TGTGCCAGCAGAGACGGGACTAGCGGCACCTACAATGAGCAGTTCTTC

D gene: TRBD1
V gene: TRBV11-2
J gene: TRBJ2-5
clone size: NA
CDR3 protein: CASSQYRGGKQETQYF
CDR3 DNA: TGTGCCAGCAGCCAGTACAGGGGTGGGAAGCAAGAGACCCAGTACTTC

D gene: NA
V gene: TRBV30
J gene: TRBJ2-7
clone size: NA
CDR3 protein: CAFAIGGITYEQYF
CDR3 DNA: TGTGCCTTTGCAATTGGGGGAATTACCTACGAGCAGTACTTC

D gene: TRBD2
V gene: TRBV7-2
J gene: TRBJ2-5
clone size: NA
CDR3 protein: CASSLLVPGLAGQETQYF
CDR3 DNA: TGTGCCAGCAGCTTACTGGTACCAGGACTAGCGGGACAAGAGACCCAGTACTTC

D gene: NA
V gene: TRBV6-5
J gene: TRBJ2-7
clone size: NA
CDR3 protein: CASSQTGREQYF
CDR3 DNA: TGTGCCAGCAGCCAGACAGGCAGGGAGCAGTACTTC

D gene: NA
V gene: TRBV6-6
J gene: TRBJ1-5
clone size: few
CDR3 protein: CASSLYGPYSNQPQHF
CDR3 DNA: TGTGCCAGCAGCCTCTATGGGCCCTATAGCAATCAGCCCCAGCATTTT

D gene: TRBD1
V gene: TRBV6-1
J gene: TRBJ2-7
clone size: NA
CDR3 protein: CASSAPRDRVRSYEQYF
CDR3 DNA: TGTGCCAGCAGTGCCCCAAGAGACAGGGTGAGGTCCTACGAGCAGTACTTC

D gene: NA
V gene: TRBV7-2
J gene: TRBJ2-1
clone size: NA
CDR3 protein: CASSPKNEQFF
CDR3 DNA: TGTGCCAGCAGCCCGAAAAATGAGCAGTTCTTC

D gene: TRBD1
V gene: TRBV27
J gene: TRBJ2-7
clone size: NA
CDR3 protein: CASSPGQGTYEQYF
CDR3 DNA: TGTGCCAGCAGCCCGGGACAGGGGACCTACGAGCAGTACTTC

D gene: NA
V gene: TRBV5-1
J gene: TRBJ2-7
clone size: NA
CDR3 protein: CASSLGRASSYEQYF
CDR3 DNA: TGCGCCAGCAGCTTGGGCCGGGCTAGCTCCTACGAGCAGTACTTC

D gene: NA
V gene: TRBV2
J gene: TRBJ2-2
clone size: few
CDR3 protein: CASGSSNTGELFF
CDR3 DNA: TGTGCCAGCGGGAGTTCGAACACCGGGGAGCTGTTTTTT

D gene: NA
V gene: TRBV11-2
J gene: TRBJ1-5
clone size: once
CDR3 protein: CASSPGPGLNNQPQHF
CDR3 DNA: TGTGCCAGCAGCCCGGGACCGGGTTTGAACAATCAGCCCCAGCATTTT

D gene: NA
V gene: TRBV7-9
J gene: TRBJ2-7
clone size: NA
CDR3 protein: CASSSTPKTSEFSYEQYF
CDR3 DNA: TGTGCCAGCAGCTCCACCCCAAAAACAAGTGAGTTTTCCTACGAGCAGTACTTC

D gene: NA
V gene: TRBV9
J gene: TRBJ2-1
clone size: NA
CDR3 protein: CASSAEAEDEQFF
CDR3 DNA: TGTGCCAGCAGCGCGGAAGCGGAAGATGAGCAGTTCTTC

D gene: NA
V gene: TRBV5-6
J gene: TRBJ1-6
clone size: NA
CDR3 protein: CASSLEGAYNSPLHF
CDR3 DNA: TGTGCCAGCAGCTTGGAGGGGGCCTATAATTCACCCCTCCACTTT

D gene: TRBD2
V gene: TRBV4-3
J gene: TRBJ2-1
clone size: NA
CDR3 protein: CASSPKGGLAVNEQFF
CDR3 DNA: TGCGCCAGCAGCCCAAAAGGGGGACTAGCGGTAAATGAGCAGTTCTTC

D gene: TRBD2
V gene: TRBV5-1
J gene: TRBJ2-3
clone size: NA
CDR3 protein: CASTSGGLTDTQYF
CDR3 DNA: TGCGCCAGCACTAGCGGGGGGCTCACAGATACGCAGTATTTT

D gene: NA
V gene: TRBV2
J gene: TRBJ2-5
clone size: NA
CDR3 protein: CASSEARDGFRRETQYF
CDR3 DNA: TGTGCCAGCAGTGAAGCCAGGGACGGGTTTCGGAGGGAGACCCAGTACTTC

D gene: TRBD1
V gene: TRBV10-3
J gene: TRBJ1-1
clone size: NA
CDR3 protein: CAISQPTGKNTEAFF
CDR3 DNA: TGTGCCATCAGTCAACCGACAGGGAAGAACACTGAAGCTTTCTTT

D gene: NA
V gene: TRBV7-9
J gene: TRBJ2-7
clone size: NA
CDR3 protein: CASSRQEAYEQYF
CDR3 DNA: TGTGCCAGCAGCCGTCAGGAGGCCTACGAGCAGTACTTC

D gene: TRBD1
V gene: TRBV5-1
J gene: TRBJ1-2
clone size: NA
CDR3 protein: CASSLAGTALRYGYTF
CDR3 DNA: TGCGCCAGCAGCTTGGCCGGGACAGCGTTACGGTATGGCTACACCTTC

D gene: NA
V gene: TRBV4-1
J gene: TRBJ2-7
clone size: once
CDR3 protein: CASSRSGTSNYEQYF
CDR3 DNA: TGCGCCAGCAGCCGCTCCGGGACATCCAATTACGAGCAGTACTTC

D gene: TRBD2
V gene: TRBV27
J gene: TRBJ2-3
clone size: NA
CDR3 protein: CASSLLTSGRAPDTQYF
CDR3 DNA: TGTGCCAGCAGTCTCCTGACTAGCGGGAGGGCCCCGGATACGCAGTATTTT

D gene: NA
V gene: TRBV6-5
J gene: TRBJ1-5
clone size: NA
CDR3 protein: CASWTRRGPQHF
CDR3 DNA: TGTGCCAGTTGGACCCGTCGGGGGCCCCAGCATTTT

D gene: TRBD2
V gene: TRBV28
J gene: TRBJ2-2
clone size: NA
CDR3 protein: CASSWGTKGSSYTGELFF
CDR3 DNA: TGTGCCAGCAGTTGGGGGACTAAGGGATCCTCGTACACCGGGGAGCTGTTTTTT

D gene: NA
V gene: TRBV5-1
J gene: TRBJ2-5
clone size: NA
CDR3 protein: CASGQPGETQYF
CDR3 DNA: TGCGCCAGCGGACAGCCTGGAGAGACCCAGTACTTC

D gene: TRBD2
V gene: TRBV29-1
J gene: TRBJ2-3
clone size: NA
CDR3 protein: CSVEGDSGRRNTQYF
CDR3 DNA: TGCAGCGTTGAAGGGGATAGCGGGAGACGAAATACGCAGTATTTT

D gene: NA
V gene: TRBV7-2
J gene: TRBJ2-7
clone size: NA
CDR3 protein: CASSLFTNEQYF
CDR3 DNA: TGTGCCAGCAGCTTGTTCACCAACGAGCAGTACTTC

D gene: NA
V gene: TRBV30
J gene: TRBJ2-5
clone size: NA
CDR3 protein: CAWTTEGYSATQYF
CDR3 DNA: TGTGCCTGGACGACGGAGGGATACTCGGCGACCCAGTACTTC

D gene: NA
V gene: TRBV6-1
J gene: TRBJ1-2
clone size: NA
CDR3 protein: CASSDVSGPNNYGYTF
CDR3 DNA: TGTGCCAGCAGTGATGTCAGCGGGCCCAATAACTATGGCTACACCTTC

D gene: NA
V gene: TRBV13
J gene: TRBJ2-3
clone size: NA
CDR3 protein: CASSPTWGDTQYF
CDR3 DNA: TGTGCCAGCAGCCCCACTTGGGGGGATACGCAGTATTTT

D gene: TRBD2
V gene: TRBV11-2
J gene: TRBJ2-1
clone size: NA
CDR3 protein: CASSLELAGDNEQFF
CDR3 DNA: TGTGCCAGCAGCTTAGAGCTAGCGGGGGACAATGAGCAGTTCTTC